Each of the 10 T cell receptor beta chains below was sequenced from the same sample in a study of blood T cell repertoires in COVID-19. Using immunoSEQ multiplex PCR, the repertoire was profiled, and TCRdb retains in-frame clones only, with some absent. This repertoire shows about 190,000 clones, 85% found once; its top ten account for about 4.9%. Sequenced input: peripheral blood. These receptors were taken from a woman at least 80 years old with acute or convalescent COVID-19.

CDR3 sequence: CATSRLRQDEAFF. The DNA for the CDR3 is TGTGCCACCAGCAGACTCCGACAGGATGAAGCTTTCTTT. V usage is TRBV15 and J usage is TRBJ1-1, with a tentative D call TRBD1 (6 bases). Trimming removed 2 bases at V and 7 bases at J, with 11 bases between. Per the germline V gene, CDR1 is LNHNV and CDR2 is YYDKDF (reference sequence). The CDR3 has 13 amino acids.

The chain joins TRBV7-2 to TRBJ1-1; D uncertain. Trimming shortened V by 5 bases and J by 5 bases, and 21 bases separated the two germline ends. The germline V gene has CDR1 SGHTA and CDR2 FQGNSA. The CDR3 is made up of 16 amino acids. The CDR3 DNA follows: TGTGCCAGCAGCGTAGGTCCCGGGGTAATAGATACTGAAGCTTTCTTT. As protein: CASSVGPGVIDTEAFF.

The J gene is TRBJ1-2, the V gene TRBV29-1; weak D call: TRBD1 (5 bases). CDR1 is SQVTM, CDR2 ANQGSEA, per germline. The length of the CDR3 is 12 residues. V lost 6 bases, J lost 3 bases, and 11 bases lay in between. The CDR3: CSVKGPDYGYTF. Written as DNA, the CDR3 is TGCAGCGTCAAGGGGCCCGACTATGGCTACACCTTC.

This chain uses TRBV27 with TRBJ1-3, with D possibly matching TRBD1 (5 bases). Per the germline V gene, CDR1 is MNHEY and CDR2 is SMNVEV (reference sequence). V was shortened by 0 bases and J by 7 bases, with 10 bases between the two germline ends. The length of the CDR3 is 14 residues. The CDR3 coding sequence is TGTGCCAGCAGTTTATCGTCGGGGGTCAACACCATATATTTT. This encodes CASSLSSGVNTIYF.

V usage is TRBV7-2 and J usage is TRBJ1-4; TRBD1 matches 7 bases. The CDR3 loop spans 18 amino acids. CDR1 SGHTA and CDR2 FQGNSA come from the germline V gene. V was pared by 5 bases and J by 0 bases, with 12 bases of the junction left unmatched. The CDR3 DNA follows: TGTGCCAGCAGCCCAGGGACAGATAGTTTCACAACTAATGAAAAACTGTTTTTT. Protein product: CASSPGTDSFTTNEKLFF.

This sequence joins TRBV10-3 and TRBJ1-2; no firm D call. CDR1 is ENHRY, CDR2 SYGVKD, per germline. The germline V and J ends were trimmed by 5 bases and 4 bases, with 11 bases remaining between them. This CDR3 spans 13 amino acids. CDR3 protein: CAISTGVGYGYTF. CDR3 coding DNA: TGTGCCATCAGTACCGGGGTCGGCTATGGCTACACCTTC.

The genes are TRBV12-3 or TRBV12-4 and TRBJ1-1; D might be TRBD1 (6 bases). Trimming shortened V by 3 bases and J by 4 bases, and 9 bases separated the two germline ends. The CDR3 runs to 13 residues. The CDR3 coding sequence is TGTGCCAGCAGTTTGACAGGTACCACTGAAGCTTTCTTT. As protein: CASSLTGTTEAFF.

The V and J genes are TRBV18 and TRBJ2-7; 9 bases agree with TRBD1. The ends lost 4 bases at V and 2 bases at J; junction bases unmatched: 3. The germline V gene encodes CDR1 KGHSH and CDR2 LQKENI. This CDR3 comprises 14 residues. Here the CDR3 DNA reads TGTGCCAGCTCACGGGACAGGGCCACCTACGAGCAGTACTTC. It codes for CASSRDRATYEQYF.

The chain has TRBV7-9 and TRBJ2-3; D possibly corresponds to TRBD1 (5 bases). With 1 base removed from V and 2 bases from J, the gap between germline ends came to 13 bases. The CDR3 is 16 amino acids. In germline, CDR1 is SEHNR, CDR2 FQNEAQ (reference sequence). Here the CDR3 reads CASSLDSIGATDTQYF. The CDR3 nucleotides are TGTGCCAGCAGCTTAGACAGTATAGGGGCCACAGATACGCAGTATTTT. Full variable domain (remainder filled in from reference TRBV7-9 and TRBJ2-3): DTGVSQNPRHKITKRGQNVTFRCDPISEHNRLYWYRQTLGQGPEFLTYFQNEAQLEKSRLLSDRFSAERPKGSFSTLEIQRTEQGDSAMYLCASSLDSIGATDTQYFGPGTRLTVL.

The rearrangement uses TRBV12-3 or TRBV12-4 and TRBJ1-2; 9 positions agree with TRBD1. The trim removed 6 bases at V and 6 bases at J, leaving 5 bases unmatched. The CDR3 runs 13 residues. The CDR3 region is CASRWTGVDGYTF. The DNA of the CDR3 is TGTGCCAGCAGATGGACAGGGGTTGATGGCTACACCTTC.